These 15 T cell receptor beta chains were all obtained from the same sample, sequenced in a study of cytotoxic CD8 clonotypes in ibrutinib-treated CLL. Profiling relied on immunoSEQ multiplex PCR, and the TCRdb table lists in-frame clones only, not all of them. The data show about 140,000 clones, with under 95% seen just once and roughly 10% held by the top ten. Sequenced material: PBMCs, taken after 12 months of ibrutinib treatment. These receptors all stem from a human donor with chronic lymphocytic leukemia.

The chain carries TRBV28 and TRBJ2-7; no clear D. The V gene lost 3 bases and the J gene lost 3 bases, with 6 bases spanning the gap. This CDR3 region has 12 residues. Per germline, CDR1 MDHEN and CDR2 SYDVKM. The CDR3 nucleotides read TGTGCCAGCAGTTTCTCCAACTACGAGCAGTACTTC. Amino acids: CASSFSNYEQYF.

V is TRBV19 and J is TRBJ1-1; D ambiguous. Germline V gene sequence: CDR1 LNHDA, CDR2 SQIVND (reference sequence). The V end was cut by 6 bases, the J end by 4 bases, with 15 bases between. There are 14 residues in the CDR3. The CDR3 region has the DNA TGTGCCAGTAGCCTAAACGAAGGGTCCACTGAAGCTTTCTTT. Its translation is CASSLNEGSTEAFF.

The chain recombines TRBV7-9 with TRBJ1-2; maybe TRBD1 (5 bases). The germline gives CDR1 SEHNR, CDR2 FQNEAQ (reference sequence). The V gene lost 0 bases and the J gene lost 3 bases, with 11 bases spanning the gap. This CDR3 region has 15 residues. The CDR3 spells CASSLAGDRDYGYTF. The DNA for the CDR3 is TGTGCCAGCAGCTTAGCGGGGGATCGGGACTATGGCTACACCTTC.

The chain uses TRBV7-2 and TRBJ1-2, with D possibly being TRBD1 (6 bases). This CDR3 is built from 14 residues. V was shortened by 5 bases and J by 7 bases, with 17 bases between the two germline ends. In germline, CDR1 is SGHTA, CDR2 FQGNSA. CDR3 sequence reads: CASSPSQGMFGYTF. CDR3 DNA sequence: TGTGCCAGCAGCCCCTCACAGGGTATGTTTGGCTACACCTTC.

This sequence joins TRBV5-4 and TRBJ2-5; D is possibly TRBD1 or TRBD2 (6 bases each). Germline CDR1 reads SGHNT; CDR2 reads YYREEE (reference sequence). Trimming took 0 bases from V and 4 from J, leaving 13 bases between them. This CDR3 has 15 amino acids. CDR3 amino acids: CASSLDGGVTETQYF. Here the CDR3 DNA reads TGTGCCAGCAGCTTGGACGGGGGCGTCACAGAGACCCAGTACTTC.

The chain carries TRBV29-1 and TRBJ2-7; TRBD1 is a possible D gene (8 bases). The V end lost 7 bases, the J end lost 3 bases, and 28 bases lay between the germline ends. In germline, CDR1 is SQVTM, CDR2 ANQGSEA. CDR3 length equals 17 residues. CDR3 nucleotide sequence: TGCAGCGGGGGGAGGGACAGGCCTAAACCCCACGGCTACGAGCAGTACTTC. It codes for CSGGRDRPKPHGYEQYF.

This chain connects TRBV25-1 to TRBJ1-4, with D uncertain. This CDR3 spans 13 amino acids. Germline V gives CDR1 MGHDK, CDR2 SYGVNS. V lost 1 base and J lost 11, with 11 bases in between. CDR3: CASSEWKEEKLFF. CDR3 nucleotide sequence: TGTGCCAGCAGTGAATGGAAGGAGGAGAAACTGTTTTTT. Full variable domain (missing parts from reference TRBV25-1 and TRBJ1-4): EADIYQTPRYLVIGTGKKITLECSQTMGHDKMYWYQQDPGMELHLIHYSYGVNSTEKGDLSSESTVSRIRTEHFPLTLESARPSHTSQYLCASSEWKEEKLFFGSGTQLSVL.

The chain links TRBV19 to TRBJ1-1; D is ambiguous. The CDR3 is made up of 11 amino acids. Germline CDR1 and CDR2: LNHDA and SQIVND (reference sequence). V was pared by 6 bases and J by 3 bases, with 5 bases between. CDR3 region: CASRFDTEAFF. The CDR3 coding sequence is TGTGCCAGTAGATTCGACACTGAAGCTTTCTTT.

This chain links TRBV27 with TRBJ2-1; D unclear. Germline CDR1 reads MNHEY; CDR2 reads SMNVEV (reference sequence). This CDR3 spans 18 amino acids. V gave up 2 bases and J gave up 4 bases, with 21 bases separating them. This CDR3 reads CASSLKVGAQSVYNEQFF. Here the CDR3 DNA reads TGTGCCAGCAGTTTAAAAGTCGGCGCTCAGAGCGTTTACAATGAGCAGTTCTTC.

This clone was recorded a few times. V gene TRBV29-1 combines with J gene TRBJ1-1, with a weak D call TRBD1 (6 bases). Trimming pared 0 bases from V and 1 base from J, leaving 6 bases between. CDR3 size: 13 residues. The germline V gene has CDR1 SQVTM and CDR2 ANQGSEA. The CDR3 nucleotides read TGCAGCGTTGAAGAGACAGGGAACACTGAAGCTTTCTTT. Translating it yields CSVEETGNTEAFF.

This clone was recorded once. The chain carries TRBV14 and TRBJ2-5; 7 positions agree with TRBD2. Trimming removed 0 bases from V and 2 bases from J; junction bases left unmatched: 15. Germline V gene data show CDR1 as SGHDN and CDR2 as FVKESK. The CDR3 sequence is 19 residues long. This chain's CDR3 is CASSQEGLGFMGPQETQYF. CDR3 nucleotides: TGTGCCAGCAGCCAAGAAGGACTAGGGTTCATGGGCCCTCAAGAGACCCAGTACTTC.

The chain links TRBV28 to TRBJ2-3; D gene ambiguous. This CDR3 comprises 15 residues. Trimming stripped 3 bases from V and 1 base from J, with 11 bases between. Germline values: CDR1 MDHEN, CDR2 SYDVKM. DNA of the CDR3: TGTGCCAGCAGTTTTGGTCGCGCACGCACAGATACGCAGTATTTT. Its protein is CASSFGRARTDTQYF.

CDR3 nucleotide sequence: TGTGCCAGCAGCCCCACTAGGCACTACGAGCAGTACTTC. This codes for CASSPTRHYEQYF. The genes are TRBV7-2 and TRBJ2-7; possibly TRBD2 for D (5 bases). CDR1 and CDR2 (germline): SGHTA, FQGNSA. V shed 5 bases and J shed 3 bases, with 11 bases lying between them. The length of the CDR3 is 13 residues.

The chain links TRBV28 to TRBJ2-7; D remains unclear. Trimming stripped 5 bases from V and 4 bases from J, with 15 bases between. CDR3 length: 14 residues. Germline CDR1 and CDR2: MDHEN and SYDVKM. The CDR3 bases are TGTGCCAGCAGTCCGCACGCAGACCTTTACGAGCAGTACTTC. Protein: CASSPHADLYEQYF.

The V gene is TRBV5-1, the J gene TRBJ2-7; D is ambiguous. Germline V gene sequence: CDR1 SGHRS, CDR2 YFSETQ. This CDR3 spans 13 amino acids. Trimming removed 2 bases at V and 1 base at J, with 7 bases between. CDR3 DNA: TGCGCCAGCAGCTTCCCGGAGTCCTACGAGCAGTACTTC. Its protein product is CASSFPESYEQYF.